The entry below gives a single TCR beta chain sequence along with its context. The data are from a study of blood T cell repertoires in COVID-19. In the original analysis: Using reference gene primer amplification, nucleated cell counts were estimated. Some clones are missing from TCRdb's copy, which holds only in-frame ones; the method was immunoSEQ multiplex PCR. V and J calls and clone size are given by that table; D and trimming were obtained from the DNA. The table has 140,000 to 150,000 clones, 65% to 90% seen once. Sequences were obtained from peripheral blood. The source is a human donor in a cohort sampled during active COVID-19.

The CDR3 is CASIQGGSGNTIYF. In DNA form, the CDR3 reads TGTGCCAGCATACAGGGGGGCTCTGGAAACACCATATATTTT. V usage is TRBV6-5 and J usage is TRBJ1-3; 8 nucleotides agree with TRBD1. The CDR3 consists of 14 residues. Germline lookup yields CDR1 MNHEY and CDR2 SVGAGI. The trim removed 7 bases at V and 0 bases at J, leaving 2 bases unmatched.